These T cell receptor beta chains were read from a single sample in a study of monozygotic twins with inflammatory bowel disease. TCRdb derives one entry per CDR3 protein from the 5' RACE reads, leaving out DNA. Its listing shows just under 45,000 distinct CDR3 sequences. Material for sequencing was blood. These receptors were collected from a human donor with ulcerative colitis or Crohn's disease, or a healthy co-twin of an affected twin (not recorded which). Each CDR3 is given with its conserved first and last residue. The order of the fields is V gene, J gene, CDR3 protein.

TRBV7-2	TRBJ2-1	CASSFAGGVYEQFF
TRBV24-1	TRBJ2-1	CATSDSSSGLSYNEQFF
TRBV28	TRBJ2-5	CATSTLYRTQYF
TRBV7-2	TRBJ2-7	CASSFGTSGYEQYF
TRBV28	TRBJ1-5	CASRKRAGGGGQPQHF
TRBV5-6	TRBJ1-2	CASSLTGDFGYTF
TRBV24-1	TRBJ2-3	CATGAGTDTQYF
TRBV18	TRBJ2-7	CASSVGQGASYEQYF
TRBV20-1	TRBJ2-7	CSAGMGQGRREQYF
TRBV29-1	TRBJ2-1	CSVDPGDYNEQFF
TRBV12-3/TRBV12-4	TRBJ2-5	CASSTSGQEETQYF
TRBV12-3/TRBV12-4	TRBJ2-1	CASSPWRLAGGDEQFF
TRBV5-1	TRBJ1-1	CASAETMNTEAFF
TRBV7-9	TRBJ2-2	CASSRMNTGELFF
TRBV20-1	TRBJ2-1	CSARPSSGRADNEQFF
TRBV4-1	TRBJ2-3	CASRQNRGTQYF
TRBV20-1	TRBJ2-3	CSARDLWRGATDTQYF
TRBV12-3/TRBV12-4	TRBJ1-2	CASTTQGSIANYGYTF
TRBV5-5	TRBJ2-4	CASSWSPVENIQYF
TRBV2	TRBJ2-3	CASSETSGLMTDTQYF
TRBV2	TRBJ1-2	CASSILEANGYTF
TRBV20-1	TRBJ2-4	CSPEGRAKNIQYF
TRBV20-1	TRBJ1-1	CSARDDGRVNTEAFF
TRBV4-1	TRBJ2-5	CASSQDGQQNPSRTQYF
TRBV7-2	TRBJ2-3	CASSLGLAPITDTQYF
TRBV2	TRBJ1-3	CASSYPGLMISGNTIYF